This TCR beta chain was recovered during a study of T cell changes during pregnancy in multiple sclerosis. This clone was counted a single time. V lost 2 bases to trimming and J lost 5 bases, with 19 bases between them. The CDR3 runs 18 residues. Per the germline V gene, CDR1 is LNHDA and CDR2 is SQIVND (reference sequence). Data came from immunoSEQ multiplex PCR; TCRdb stores just in-frame clones and leaves some out. Among tens of thousands of clones listed, approximately 92% were seen once. The sample in question was peripheral blood, obtained in the first trimester of pregnancy. The sequence was obtained from a female donor with multiple sclerosis, enrolled in a pregnancy study. This chain uses TRBV19 with TRBJ1-6, with D uncertain. The CDR3 protein is CASSIFRSSSGNNSPLHF. CDR3 nucleotides: TGTGCCAGTAGTATATTTCGAAGTTCCTCGGGGAATAATTCACCCCTCCACTTT.